This TCR beta chain was retrieved from a study of blood T cell repertoires in COVID-19. About the study: PBMCs, B-cell-depleted T cells, or T cells provided the cDNA or gDNA that made up the material.

The CDR3 is 12 amino acids. Germline V gene data show CDR1 as KGHSH and CDR2 as LQKENI. The V and J ends lost 4 bases and 3 bases, in that order; junction bases with no gene match: 0. Participants had their cohort set by participant-reported clinical history. Generated by immunoSEQ multiplex PCR, the TCRdb table keeps only in-frame clones and is missing some. The profile covers roughly 240,000 clones, with about 80% appearing a single time and 3.6% taken by the ten largest. This receptor was obtained from a woman between 35 and 50 years old who had been exposed to COVID-19. Source material: PBMCs or T cells enriched from blood (not recorded which). The V call is TRBV18, the J call TRBJ2-7; 7 nucleotides align to TRBD1. CDR3 nucleotide sequence: TGTGCCAGCTCACGGGACAGCTACGAGCAGTACTTC. Protein sequence: CASSRDSYEQYF.